A selection of T cell receptor beta chains follows, all from one sample in a study of T-cell reconstitution after alpha-beta-depleted transplantation in children. TCRdb re-derived calls from the PCR reads in MiXCR, one entry per CDR3 protein. The repertoire holds 500,000 or so distinct CDR3 sequences, with 32% as singletons. This material consisted of PBMCs from the stem cell graft donor, taken from the stem cell graft. The receptors originated from a human donor who donated a stem cell graft to a child with aplastic anemia. Both conserved end residues are trimmed from each CDR3. The order of the fields is J gene, V gene, CDR3 length, CDR3 protein.

j_call: TRBJ2-5; v_call: TRBV28; cdr3_length: 11; cdr3_aa: ASSFGAGKTQY
j_call: TRBJ2-5; v_call: TRBV12-3/TRBV12-4; cdr3_length: 11; cdr3_aa: ASSEDRGKTQY
j_call: TRBJ1-2; v_call: TRBV12-3/TRBV12-4; cdr3_length: 9; cdr3_aa: ATLQGIGYT
j_call: TRBJ2-1; v_call: TRBV12-3/TRBV12-4; cdr3_length: 13; cdr3_aa: ASSFLGTGINEQF
j_call: TRBJ1-1; v_call: TRBV30; cdr3_length: 9; cdr3_aa: AWRTATEAF
j_call: TRBJ1-3; v_call: TRBV5-1; cdr3_length: 14; cdr3_aa: ASSPREGNTGNTIY
j_call: TRBJ2-3; v_call: TRBV15; cdr3_length: 15; cdr3_aa: ATSRRTSGSGTDTQY
j_call: TRBJ2-5; v_call: TRBV12-3/TRBV12-4; cdr3_length: 13; cdr3_aa: ASSLAGGIRETQY
j_call: TRBJ2-5; v_call: TRBV9; cdr3_length: 13; cdr3_aa: ASTTAGGPEETQY
j_call: TRBJ2-1; v_call: TRBV12-3/TRBV12-4; cdr3_length: 12; cdr3_aa: ASKRISSYNEQF
j_call: TRBJ1-5; v_call: TRBV12-3/TRBV12-4; cdr3_length: 15; cdr3_aa: ASSRKGTGGFNQPQH
j_call: TRBJ1-6; v_call: TRBV6-1; cdr3_length: 12; cdr3_aa: ASSAGTDNSPLH
j_call: TRBJ1-1; v_call: TRBV18; cdr3_length: 12; cdr3_aa: ASSPERLGTEAF
j_call: TRBJ1-1; v_call: TRBV9; cdr3_length: 13; cdr3_aa: ASSRRGGGATEAF
j_call: TRBJ2-1; v_call: TRBV7-3; cdr3_length: 12; cdr3_aa: ASSLWAGNNEQF
j_call: TRBJ1-2; v_call: TRBV27; cdr3_length: 12; cdr3_aa: ASSYRGSIYGYT
j_call: TRBJ1-1; v_call: TRBV20-1; cdr3_length: 9; cdr3_aa: SATGTAKAF
j_call: TRBJ2-1; v_call: TRBV6-2/TRBV6-3; cdr3_length: 11; cdr3_aa: ASNTGGTPEQF
j_call: TRBJ2-7; v_call: TRBV29-1; cdr3_length: 10; cdr3_aa: SVIRGFHEQY
j_call: TRBJ1-1; v_call: TRBV20-1; cdr3_length: 18; cdr3_aa: SARDVRNRVPGGRDTEAF
j_call: TRBJ2-2; v_call: TRBV20-1; cdr3_length: 11; cdr3_aa: SARARLTGELF
j_call: TRBJ1-1; v_call: TRBV7-9; cdr3_length: 13; cdr3_aa: ASSPKQDMNTEAF
j_call: TRBJ2-1; v_call: TRBV10-3; cdr3_length: 16; cdr3_aa: AISGDSAGRSFYNEQF
j_call: TRBJ2-3; v_call: TRBV12-3/TRBV12-4; cdr3_length: 13; cdr3_aa: ASTLSGTMRDTQY
j_call: TRBJ1-1; v_call: TRBV28; cdr3_length: 10; cdr3_aa: AVGAPNTEAF
j_call: TRBJ2-1; v_call: TRBV20-1; cdr3_length: 12; cdr3_aa: SAGTSGVFGEQF